Presented here are 10 T cell receptor beta chains from one specimen sequenced in a study of beta chain features in type 1 diabetes. Expressed TCRB transcripts were sequenced after all isolated RNA was converted to cDNA. The assay was immunoSEQ multiplex PCR, and TCRdb's table has in-frame clones only and misses some. The sample includes a few hundred thousand clones, approximately 25% of them seen just once. These receptors are not linked to any known antigen. Study outcomes and limitations: Shortening of TCRB CDR3s, moderate but significant, appeared in all four CD4+ subsets of Type 1 diabetes patients.

Sequencing was performed on naive CD4+ T cells from blood. Source of these receptors: a woman aged 30 to 39 with type 1 diabetes.

There are a few counts of this clone. This chain connects TRBV19 to TRBJ2-1; no clear D. Germline-derived CDR1 and CDR2 are LNHDA and SQIVND (reference sequence). The CDR3 runs to 14 residues. Trimming took 1 base from V and 6 from J, leaving 10 bases between them. CDR3 in amino acids: CASSIVLGTNEQFF. DNA for the CDR3: TGTGCCAGTAGTATAGTGCTAGGTACCAATGAGCAGTTCTTC.

The V call is TRBV27, the J call TRBJ1-1, with D possibly TRBD1 on 6 matching bases. Looked up from germline, CDR1 is MNHEY and CDR2 is SMNVEV (reference sequence). The CDR3 spans 14 residues. Trimming stripped 2 bases from V and 2 bases from J, with 9 bases between. CDR3 nucleotides: TGTGCCAGCAGTTTAACAGGGCTAAACACTGAAGCTTTCTTT. Translation gives CASSLTGLNTEAFF.

The CDR3 loop reads CASSLTGGSYEQYF. The DNA of the CDR3 is TGTGCCAGCAGTTTAACAGGGGGCTCCTACGAGCAGTACTTC. The J gene is TRBJ2-7, the V gene TRBV27, with TRBD1 matching over 8 bases. Germline V gene lookup returns CDR1 MNHEY and CDR2 SMNVEV (reference sequence). This CDR3 has 14 amino acids. The ends lost 2 bases at V and 0 bases at J; junction bases unmatched: 0.

This clone was detected a few times. This chain links TRBV6-5 with TRBJ2-7, with 7 nucleotides matching TRBD1. The germline CDR1 and CDR2 sequences are MNHEY and SVGAGI. J was trimmed by 8 bases and V by 7 bases; bases with no gene match: 11. The CDR3 contains 13 residues. Here the CDR3 DNA reads TGTGCCAGCATCGACAGGGCCATAATAAAGCAGTACTTC. It yields the protein CASIDRAIIKQYF.

The CDR3 sequence is CASSSDRDRGHVGYTF. The CDR3 DNA sequence: TGTGCCAGCAGCTCAGACCGGGACAGGGGGCATGTTGGCTACACCTTC. V usage is TRBV7-2 and J usage is TRBJ1-2, with 12 bases that match TRBD1. There are 16 residues in the CDR3. The germline V gene encodes CDR1 SGHTA and CDR2 FQGNSA. V lost 4 bases, J lost 7 bases, and 10 bases stayed unmatched.

CDR3: CASSQAYSGTQETQYF. DNA for the CDR3: TGTGCCAGCAGCCAAGCCTATAGCGGGACGCAAGAGACCCAGTACTTC. The V and J genes are TRBV4-2 and TRBJ2-5; 8 bases are shared with TRBD2. Germline values: CDR1 LGHNA, CDR2 YNFKEQ. The V gene end was trimmed by 1 base and the J gene end by 2 bases; junction bases not matched to a gene: 6. CDR3 length equals 16 residues.

The chain employs TRBV27 and TRBJ2-5, with D perhaps TRBD1 (5 bases). Germline V gives CDR1 MNHEY, CDR2 SMNVEV (reference sequence). V was pared by 2 bases and J by 0 bases, with 10 bases between. The CDR3 has 15 amino acids. CDR3 sequence (DNA): TGTGCCAGCAGTTTAAGCAGACAGTACCAAGAGACCCAGTACTTC. Amino acids: CASSLSRQYQETQYF.

The V and J genes are TRBV30 and TRBJ2-3; 8 nucleotides align to TRBD2. The CDR3 runs 16 residues. The germline CDR1 and CDR2 sequences are GTSNPN and SVGIG (reference sequence). V lost 1 base, J lost 4 bases, and 10 bases stayed unmatched. The CDR3 region is CAWSEGDGRAPDTQYF. Here the CDR3 DNA reads TGTGCCTGGAGTGAAGGCGACGGGAGGGCCCCAGATACGCAGTATTTT. Looking up the rest from reference TRBV30 and TRBJ2-3 gives the full variable domain: SQTIHQWPATLVQPVGSPLSLECTVEGTSNPNLYWYRQAAGRGLQLLFYSVGIGQISSEVPQNLSASRPQDRQFILSSKKLLLSDSGFYLCAWSEGDGRAPDTQYFGPGTRLTVL.

V is TRBV7-9 and J is TRBJ2-1; D may be TRBD2 (5 bases). This CDR3 has 16 residues. Trimming removed 2 bases from V and 8 bases from J, with 19 bases in between. Germline-derived CDR1 and CDR2 are SEHNR and FQNEAQ (reference sequence). The CDR3 nucleotides read TGTGCCAGCAGCTTATGGCAGGCCCCGGGGATCGATGAGCAGTTCTTC. Its protein product is CASSLWQAPGIDEQFF.

The chain employs TRBV15 and TRBJ2-1; D unresolved. Trimming stripped 1 base from V and 5 bases from J, with 9 bases between. This CDR3 contains 14 residues. CDR1 and CDR2 from the germline V gene are LNHNV and YYDKDF (reference sequence). In nucleotides, the CDR3 is TGTGCCACCAGCAGAGCAAACTACCACAATGAGCAGTTCTTC. Protein: CATSRANYHNEQFF. Using reference TRBV15 and TRBJ2-1 for the parts outside the CDR3, the full variable domain is DAMVIQNPRYQVTQFGKPVTLSCSQTLNHNVMYWYQQKSSQAPKLLFHYYDKDFNNEADTPDNFQSRRPNTSFCFLDIRSPGLGDTAMYLCATSRANYHNEQFFGPGTRLTVL.